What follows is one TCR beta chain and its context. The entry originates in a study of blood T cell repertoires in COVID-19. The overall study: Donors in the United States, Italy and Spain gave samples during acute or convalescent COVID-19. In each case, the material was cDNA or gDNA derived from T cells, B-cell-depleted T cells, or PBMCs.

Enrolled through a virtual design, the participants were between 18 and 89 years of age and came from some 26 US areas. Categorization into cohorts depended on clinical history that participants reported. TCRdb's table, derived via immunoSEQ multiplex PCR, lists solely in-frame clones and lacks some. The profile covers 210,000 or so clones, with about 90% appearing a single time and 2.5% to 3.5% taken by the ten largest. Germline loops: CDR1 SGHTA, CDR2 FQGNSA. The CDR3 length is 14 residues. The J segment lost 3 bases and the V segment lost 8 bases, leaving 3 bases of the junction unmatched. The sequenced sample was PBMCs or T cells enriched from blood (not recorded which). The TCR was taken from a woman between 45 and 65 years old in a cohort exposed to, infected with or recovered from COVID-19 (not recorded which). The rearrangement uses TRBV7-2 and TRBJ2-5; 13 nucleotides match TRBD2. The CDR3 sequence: CASRGTSGEETQYF. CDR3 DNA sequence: TGTGCCAGCCGCGGGACTAGCGGGGAAGAGACCCAGTACTTC.